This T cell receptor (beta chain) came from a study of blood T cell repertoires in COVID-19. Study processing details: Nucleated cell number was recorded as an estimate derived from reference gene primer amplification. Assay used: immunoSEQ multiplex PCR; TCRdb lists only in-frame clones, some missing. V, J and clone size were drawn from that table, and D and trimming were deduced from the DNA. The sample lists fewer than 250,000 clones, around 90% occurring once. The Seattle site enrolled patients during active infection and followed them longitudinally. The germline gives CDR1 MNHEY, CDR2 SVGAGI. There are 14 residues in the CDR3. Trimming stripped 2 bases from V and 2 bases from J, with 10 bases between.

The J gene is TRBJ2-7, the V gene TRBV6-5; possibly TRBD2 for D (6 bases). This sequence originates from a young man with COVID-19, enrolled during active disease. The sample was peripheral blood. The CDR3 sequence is CASSYGGIPYEQYF. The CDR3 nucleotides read TGTGCCAGCAGTTACGGAGGGATTCCCTACGAGCAGTACTTC.